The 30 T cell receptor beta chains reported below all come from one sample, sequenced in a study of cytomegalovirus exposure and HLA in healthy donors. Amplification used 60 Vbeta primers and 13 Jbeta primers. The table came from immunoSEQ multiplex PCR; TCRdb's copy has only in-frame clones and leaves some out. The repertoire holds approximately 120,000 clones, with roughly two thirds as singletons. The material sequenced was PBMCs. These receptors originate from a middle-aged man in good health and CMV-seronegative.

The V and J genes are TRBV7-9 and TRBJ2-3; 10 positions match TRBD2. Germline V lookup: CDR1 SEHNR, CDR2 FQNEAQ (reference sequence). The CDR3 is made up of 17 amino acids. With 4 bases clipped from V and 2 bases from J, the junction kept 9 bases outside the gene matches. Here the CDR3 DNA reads TGTGCCAGCAGCTCACTACTACTAGCGGGGCCCACAGATACGCAGTATTTT. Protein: CASSSLLLAGPTDTQYF.

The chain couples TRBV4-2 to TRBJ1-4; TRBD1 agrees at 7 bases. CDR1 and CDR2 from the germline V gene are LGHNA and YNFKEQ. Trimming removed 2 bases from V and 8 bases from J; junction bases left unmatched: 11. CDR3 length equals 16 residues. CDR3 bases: TGTGCCAGCAGCCAAACCCCGACAGGGATCGGAGAAAAACTGTTTTTT. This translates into CASSQTPTGIGEKLFF.

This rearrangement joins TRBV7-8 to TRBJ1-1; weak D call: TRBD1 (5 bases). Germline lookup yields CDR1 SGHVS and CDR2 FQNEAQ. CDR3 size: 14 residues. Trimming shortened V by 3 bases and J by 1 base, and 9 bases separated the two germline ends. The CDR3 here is CASSFEGANTEAFF. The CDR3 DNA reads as TGTGCCAGCAGCTTCGAAGGGGCGAACACTGAAGCTTTCTTT.

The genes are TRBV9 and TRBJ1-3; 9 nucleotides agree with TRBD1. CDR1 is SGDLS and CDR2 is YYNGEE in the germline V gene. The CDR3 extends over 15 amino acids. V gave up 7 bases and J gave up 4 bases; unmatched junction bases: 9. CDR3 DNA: TGTGCCAGCGATCGGGGACAGGGCACGGGAAACACCATATATTTT. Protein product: CASDRGQGTGNTIYF.

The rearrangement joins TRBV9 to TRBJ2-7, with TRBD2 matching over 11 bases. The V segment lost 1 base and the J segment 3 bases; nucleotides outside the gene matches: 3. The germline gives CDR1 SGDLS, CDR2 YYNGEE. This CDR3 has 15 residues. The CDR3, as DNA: TGTGCCAGCAGCGTATCCGGGACTAGCGGCTACGAGCAGTACTTC. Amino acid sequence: CASSVSGTSGYEQYF.

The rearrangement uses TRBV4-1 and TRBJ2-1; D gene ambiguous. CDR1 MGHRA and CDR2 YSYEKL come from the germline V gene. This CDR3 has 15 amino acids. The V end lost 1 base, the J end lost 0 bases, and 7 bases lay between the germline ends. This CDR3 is CASSQAGSSYNEQFF. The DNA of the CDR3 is TGCGCCAGCAGCCAAGCAGGAAGCTCCTACAATGAGCAGTTCTTC.

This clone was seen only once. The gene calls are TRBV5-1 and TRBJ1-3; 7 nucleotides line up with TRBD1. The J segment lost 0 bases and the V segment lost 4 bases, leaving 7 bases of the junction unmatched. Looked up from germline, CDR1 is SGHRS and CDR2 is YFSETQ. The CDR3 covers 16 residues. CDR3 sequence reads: CASSLGQASSGNTIYF. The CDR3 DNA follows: TGCGCCAGCAGCCTTGGACAGGCGAGCTCTGGAAACACCATATATTTT.

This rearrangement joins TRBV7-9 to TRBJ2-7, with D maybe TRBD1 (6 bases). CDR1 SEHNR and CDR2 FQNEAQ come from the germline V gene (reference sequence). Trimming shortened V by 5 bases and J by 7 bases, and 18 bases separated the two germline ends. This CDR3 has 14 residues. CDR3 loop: CASSPTGQSTEQYF. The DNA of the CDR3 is TGTGCCAGCAGCCCGACGGGACAAAGTACAGAGCAGTACTTC.

CDR3 coding DNA: TGTGCCAGCAGCTTAGCTGGCAGGGGAAACACCGGGGAGCTGTTTTTT. It specifies CASSLAGRGNTGELFF. This chain connects TRBV7-6 to TRBJ2-2; a weak D match, TRBD1 (6 bases). The germline V and J ends were trimmed by 0 bases and 2 bases, with 10 bases remaining between them. CDR1 and CDR2 (germline): SGHVS, FNYEAQ. The CDR3 has 16 residues.

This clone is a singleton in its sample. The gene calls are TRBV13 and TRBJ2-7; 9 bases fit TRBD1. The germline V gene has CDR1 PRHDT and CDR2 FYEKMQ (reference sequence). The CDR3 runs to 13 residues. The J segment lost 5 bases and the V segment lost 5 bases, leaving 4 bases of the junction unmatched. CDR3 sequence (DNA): TGTGCCAGCAGCCCACAGGGGGCCAACGAGCAGTACTTC. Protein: CASSPQGANEQYF. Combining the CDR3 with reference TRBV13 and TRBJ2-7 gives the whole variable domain AAGVIQSPRHLIKEKRETATLKCYPIPRHDTVYWYQQGPGQDPQFLISFYEKMQSDKGSIPDRFSAQQFSDYHSELNMSSLELGDSALYFCASSPQGANEQYFGPGTRLTVT.

Here the CDR3 reads CASSSSLREAFF. CDR3 DNA: TGTGCCAGCAGTTCTTCCCTTCGTGAAGCTTTCTTT. The chain is built from TRBV6-6 and TRBJ1-1; no firm D call. V was cut by 4 bases and J by 7 bases, with 10 bases left in between. The CDR3 sequence is 12 residues long. Germline lookup yields CDR1 MNHNY and CDR2 SVGAGI (reference sequence).

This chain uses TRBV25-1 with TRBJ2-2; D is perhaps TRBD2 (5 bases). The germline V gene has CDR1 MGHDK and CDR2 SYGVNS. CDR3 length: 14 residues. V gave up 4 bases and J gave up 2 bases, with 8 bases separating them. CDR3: CASSVRGNTGELFF. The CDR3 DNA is TGTGCCAGCAGTGTACGGGGAAACACCGGGGAGCTGTTTTTT.

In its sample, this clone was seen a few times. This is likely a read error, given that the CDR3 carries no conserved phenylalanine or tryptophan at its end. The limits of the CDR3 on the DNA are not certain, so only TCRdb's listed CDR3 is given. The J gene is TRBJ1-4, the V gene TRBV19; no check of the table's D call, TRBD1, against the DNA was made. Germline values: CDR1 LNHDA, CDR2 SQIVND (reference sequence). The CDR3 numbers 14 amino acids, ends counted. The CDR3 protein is CASSILSDRGAFLV.

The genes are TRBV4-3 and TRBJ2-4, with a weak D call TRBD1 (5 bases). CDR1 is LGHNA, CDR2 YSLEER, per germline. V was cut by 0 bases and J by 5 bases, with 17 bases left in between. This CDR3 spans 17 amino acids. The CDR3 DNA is TGCGCCAGCAGCCAAGAAAGGGCAGGGCTAGGGGAAAACATTCAGTACTTC. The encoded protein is CASSQERAGLGENIQYF.

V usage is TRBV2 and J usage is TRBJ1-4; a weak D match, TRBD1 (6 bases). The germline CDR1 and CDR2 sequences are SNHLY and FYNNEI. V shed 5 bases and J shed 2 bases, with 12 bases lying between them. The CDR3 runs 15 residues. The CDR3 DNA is TGTGCCAGCAGTCTCCCCGGACAGACTAATGAAAAACTGTTTTTT. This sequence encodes CASSLPGQTNEKLFF.

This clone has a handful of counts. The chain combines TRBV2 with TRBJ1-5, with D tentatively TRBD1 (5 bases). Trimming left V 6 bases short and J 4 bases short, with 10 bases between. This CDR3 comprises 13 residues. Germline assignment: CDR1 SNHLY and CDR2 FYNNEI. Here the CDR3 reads CASRGQPNQPQHF. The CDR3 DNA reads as TGTGCCAGCAGAGGACAACCGAATCAGCCCCAGCATTTT.

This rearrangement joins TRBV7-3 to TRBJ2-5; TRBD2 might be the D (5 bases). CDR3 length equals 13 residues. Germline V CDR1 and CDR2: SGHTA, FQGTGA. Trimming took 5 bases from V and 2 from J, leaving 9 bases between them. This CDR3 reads CASSAGNQETQYF. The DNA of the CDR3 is TGTGCCAGCAGCGCCGGGAATCAAGAGACCCAGTACTTC.

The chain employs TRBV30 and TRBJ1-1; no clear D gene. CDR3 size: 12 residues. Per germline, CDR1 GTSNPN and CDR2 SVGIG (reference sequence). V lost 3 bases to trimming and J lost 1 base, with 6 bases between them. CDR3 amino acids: CAWRAGNTEAFF. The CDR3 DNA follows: TGTGCCTGGAGGGCGGGGAACACTGAAGCTTTCTTT.

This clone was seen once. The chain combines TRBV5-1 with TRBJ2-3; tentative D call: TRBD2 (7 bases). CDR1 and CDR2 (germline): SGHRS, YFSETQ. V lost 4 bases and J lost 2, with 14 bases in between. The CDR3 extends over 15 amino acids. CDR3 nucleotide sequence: TGCGCCAGCAGCCTAAGGGGGGGGTTCACAGATACGCAGTATTTT. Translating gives CASSLRGGFTDTQYF.

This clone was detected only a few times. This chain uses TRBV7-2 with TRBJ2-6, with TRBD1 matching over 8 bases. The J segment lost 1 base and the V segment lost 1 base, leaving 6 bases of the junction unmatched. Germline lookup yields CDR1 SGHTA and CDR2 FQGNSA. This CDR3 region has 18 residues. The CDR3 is CASSLVGTGGSGANVLTF. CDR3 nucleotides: TGTGCCAGCAGCTTAGTCGGGACAGGCGGGTCTGGGGCCAACGTCCTGACTTTC.

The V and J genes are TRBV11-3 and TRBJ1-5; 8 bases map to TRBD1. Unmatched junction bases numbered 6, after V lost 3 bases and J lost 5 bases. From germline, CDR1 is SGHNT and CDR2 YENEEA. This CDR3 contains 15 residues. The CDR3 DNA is TGTGCCAGCAGCTTTCCCTCAGGGGGCGATCAGCCCCAGCATTTT. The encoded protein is CASSFPSGGDQPQHF.

The CDR3 loop reads CASSYSITATNEKLFF. The CDR3 coding sequence is TGTGCCAGCAGTTACTCGATTACGGCAACTAATGAAAAACTGTTTTTT. The rearrangement joins TRBV6-5 to TRBJ1-4; D is unresolved. Trimming left V 0 bases short and J 0 bases short, with 8 bases between. CDR1 MNHEY and CDR2 SVGAGI come from the germline V gene. The length of the CDR3 is 16 residues.

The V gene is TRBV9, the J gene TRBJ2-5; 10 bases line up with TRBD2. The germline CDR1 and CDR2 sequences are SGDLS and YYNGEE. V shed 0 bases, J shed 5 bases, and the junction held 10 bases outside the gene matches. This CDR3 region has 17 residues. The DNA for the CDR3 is TGTGCCAGCAGCGTAGGAGCGGGGGGGCCGGTGATGGAGACCCAGTACTTC. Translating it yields CASSVGAGGPVMETQYF.

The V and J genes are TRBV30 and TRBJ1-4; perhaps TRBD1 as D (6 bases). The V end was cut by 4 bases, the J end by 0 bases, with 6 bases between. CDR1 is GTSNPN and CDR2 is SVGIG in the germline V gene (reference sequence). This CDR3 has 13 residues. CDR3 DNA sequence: TGTGCCTGGACAGGGGCAACTAATGAAAAACTGTTTTTT. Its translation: CAWTGATNEKLFF.

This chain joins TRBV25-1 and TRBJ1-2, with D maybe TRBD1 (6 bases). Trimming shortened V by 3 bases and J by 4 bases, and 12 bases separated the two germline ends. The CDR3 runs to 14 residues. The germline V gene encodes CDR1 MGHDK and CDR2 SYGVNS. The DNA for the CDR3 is TGTGCCAGCAGTGATTATCGGGACATCTATGGCTACACCTTC. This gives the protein CASSDYRDIYGYTF.

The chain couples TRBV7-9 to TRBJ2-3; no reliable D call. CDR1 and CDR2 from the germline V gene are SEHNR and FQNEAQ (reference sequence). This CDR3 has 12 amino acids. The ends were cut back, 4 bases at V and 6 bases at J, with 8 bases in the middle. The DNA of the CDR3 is TGTGCCAGCAGCTCACCGCGGGATACGCAGTATTTT. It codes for CASSSPRDTQYF.

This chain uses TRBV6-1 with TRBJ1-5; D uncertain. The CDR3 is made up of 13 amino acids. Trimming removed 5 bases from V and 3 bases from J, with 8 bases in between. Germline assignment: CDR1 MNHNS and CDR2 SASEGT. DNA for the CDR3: TGTGCCAGCAGTCTAAGTGTCAATCAGCCCCAGCATTTT. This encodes CASSLSVNQPQHF.

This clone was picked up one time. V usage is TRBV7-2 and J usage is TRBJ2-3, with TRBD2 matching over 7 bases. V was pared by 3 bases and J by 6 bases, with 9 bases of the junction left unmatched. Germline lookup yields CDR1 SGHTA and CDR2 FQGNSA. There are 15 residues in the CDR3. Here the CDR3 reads CASSFVASGGDTQYF. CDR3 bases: TGTGCCAGCAGCTTTGTGGCTAGCGGTGGGGATACGCAGTATTTT.

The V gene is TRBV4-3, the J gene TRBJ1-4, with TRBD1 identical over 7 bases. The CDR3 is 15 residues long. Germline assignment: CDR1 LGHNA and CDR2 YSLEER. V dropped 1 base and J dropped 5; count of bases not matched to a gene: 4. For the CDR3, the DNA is TGCGCCAGCAGCCAAGTAGGGGGCGTCAATGAAAAACTGTTTTTT. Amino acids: CASSQVGGVNEKLFF.

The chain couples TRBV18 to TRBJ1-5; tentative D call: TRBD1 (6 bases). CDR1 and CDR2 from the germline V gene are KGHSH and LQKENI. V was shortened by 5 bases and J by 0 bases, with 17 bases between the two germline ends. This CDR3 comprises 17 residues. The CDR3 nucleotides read TGTGCCAGCTCAGCTACGAGTCGACAGGATAGCAATCAGCCCCAGCATTTT. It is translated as CASSATSRQDSNQPQHF.